The 32 T cell receptor beta chains reported below all come from one sample, sequenced in a study of CXCR3-negative and CXCR3-positive naive CD8 T cells. Libraries were UMI-labeled 5' RACE TRB cDNA. TCRdb reanalyzed the 5' RACE reads and collapses them to one entry per CDR3 protein, without DNA. The sample spans around 81,000 distinct CDR3 sequences; the ten largest clones claim 1.6%. The sample consisted of naive CXCR3- CD8+ T cells from blood. Stated subset: CD45RO-CCR7+CD27+CD95- naive CD8+ T cells lacking CXCR3 (TNR3-). The receptor set was obtained from a human donor in good health. Some clones in this sample may be carry-over from other donors' samples.

The chain is built from TRBV29-1 and TRBJ2-1; there is no DNA to check the TCRdb D call of TRBD1. Germline assignment: CDR1 SQVTM and CDR2 ANQGSEA. This CDR3 spans 14 amino acids. CDR3 sequence reads: CSVVTQGAYNEQFF.

The gene calls are TRBV27 and TRBJ1-1. The CDR3 covers 13 residues. Germline-derived CDR1 and CDR2 are MNHEY and SMNVEV (reference sequence). CDR3 loop: CASSYLMNTEAFF.

This chain uses TRBV6-6 with TRBJ2-7; no DNA is available, so the TRBD2 call from TCRdb remains unchecked. Germline CDR1 is MNHNY and CDR2 is SVGAGI (reference sequence). This CDR3 is built from 16 residues. The CDR3 loop reads CASSYSKRFLSYEQYF.

V usage is TRBV12-3 or TRBV12-4 and J usage is TRBJ2-7; TCRdb returns TRBD1, unconfirmable since there is no DNA. CDR3 size: 14 residues. The chain's CDR3 is CASSPPDRDYEQYF.

The chain has TRBV29-1 and TRBJ1-2. CDR3 size: 11 residues. The V gene's germline CDR1 is SQVTM and CDR2 ANQGSEA. The CDR3 spells CSGDAGYGYTF.

This sequence joins TRBV7-2 and TRBJ2-7. The length of the CDR3 is 13 residues. Germline CDR1 is SGHTA and CDR2 is FQGNSA. CDR3: CASSLDWGYEQYF. Based on the CDR3 plus reference TRBV7-2 and TRBJ2-7, the full variable domain is GAGVSQSPSNKVTEKGKDVELRCDPISGHTALYWYRQSLGQGLEFLIYFQGNSAPDKSGLPSDRFSAERTGGSVSTLTIQRTQQEDSAVYLCASSLDWGYEQYFGPGTRLTVT.

The chain recombines TRBV15 with TRBJ2-5; the D call from TCRdb, TRBD2, cannot be confirmed without DNA. CDR3 length: 18 residues. The germline CDR1 and CDR2 sequences are LNHNV and YYDKDF (reference sequence). CDR3 protein: CATSRERGGPATGETQYF.

The rearrangement uses TRBV5-5 and TRBJ2-7; TCRdb's assignment of TRBD1 cannot be checked, as there is no DNA. The CDR3 is made up of 13 amino acids. Germline lookup yields CDR1 SGHKS and CDR2 YYEKEE (reference sequence). CDR3 amino acids: CASSFGDTVEQYF.

This sequence joins TRBV20-1 and TRBJ2-1; TCRdb's assignment of TRBD1 cannot be checked, as there is no DNA. Germline V gives CDR1 DFQATT, CDR2 SNEGSKA (reference sequence). This CDR3 spans 15 amino acids. CDR3: CSAPTGGSTYNEQFF.

V and J are TRBV7-2 and TRBJ2-1. This CDR3 has 12 residues. Germline V gives CDR1 SGHTA, CDR2 FQGNSA. CDR3 residues: CASSSLNNEQFF.

The gene calls are TRBV29-1 and TRBJ2-3; TCRdb names TRBD2, which stays unverified in the absence of DNA. Per germline, CDR1 SQVTM and CDR2 ANQGSEA. This CDR3 has 14 amino acids. CDR3: CSDRTSGSTDTQYF.

The chain links TRBV6-5 to TRBJ2-3; without DNA, the TCRdb call of TRBD2 cannot be checked. The germline V gene has CDR1 MNHEY and CDR2 SVGAGI. The CDR3 extends over 14 amino acids. CDR3 protein: CASSYAGSTDTQYF.

This clonotype is deemed medium-sized by its frequency. The rearrangement uses TRBV29-1 and TRBJ2-7; the D call of TRBD2 rests on TCRdb alone, since no DNA is present to check it. The CDR3 consists of 15 residues. Germline V gene lookup returns CDR1 SQVTM and CDR2 ANQGSEA. The CDR3: CSVEEATSASYEQYF.

J is TRBJ2-5 and V is TRBV29-1; TCRdb designates TRBD1, a call that cannot be tested without DNA. The CDR3 runs to 15 residues. Germline CDR1 and CDR2: SQVTM and ANQGSEA. CDR3 amino acids: CSVELFVQGAETQYF.

The chain employs TRBV12-3 or TRBV12-4 and TRBJ2-1; TCRdb's D call of TRBD2 is untestable without DNA. The CDR3 extends over 16 amino acids. CDR3 sequence: CASSLPGPVSYNEQFF.

The rearrangement joins TRBV3-1 to TRBJ2-6. Per the germline V gene, CDR1 is LGHDT and CDR2 is YNNKEL (reference sequence). This CDR3 spans 18 amino acids. The CDR3: CASSQEKGSLSGANVLTF. The variable domain in full, with the rest retrieved from reference TRBV3-1 and TRBJ2-6, is DTAVSQTPKYLVTQMGNDKSIKCEQNLGHDTMYWYKQDSKKFLKIMFSYNNKELIINETVPNRFSPKSPDKAHLNLHINSLELGDSAVYFCASSQEKGSLSGANVLTFGAGSRLTVL.

The V and J genes are TRBV29-1 and TRBJ1-4; the TCRdb call, TRBD1, lacks DNA for checking. The germline V gene encodes CDR1 SQVTM and CDR2 ANQGSEA. CDR3 size: 15 residues. CDR3 sequence: CSVEGVDRQNEKLFF.

This chain connects TRBV12-5 to TRBJ1-5; the D call of TRBD1 rests on TCRdb alone, since no DNA is present to check it. CDR3 length: 18 amino acids. The germline gives CDR1 LGHNT, CDR2 FRNRAP. The CDR3 region is CASGLCSVGTYPDQPQHF. The full variable domain, with the rest looked up from reference TRBV12-5 and TRBJ1-5, is DARVTQTPRHKVTEMGQEVTMRCQPILGHNTVFWYRQTMMQGLELLAYFRNRAPLDDSGMPKDRFSAEMPDATLATLKIQPSEPRDSAVYFCASGLCSVGTYPDQPQHFGDGTRLSIL.

The J gene is TRBJ1-2, the V gene TRBV20-1; TCRdb names TRBD1, which stays unverified in the absence of DNA. This CDR3 has 15 amino acids. Germline V CDR1 and CDR2: DFQATT, SNEGSKA (reference sequence). The CDR3: CSAADGGQADYGYTF.

The chain employs TRBV7-9 and TRBJ2-5; lacking DNA, the TRBD1 call made by TCRdb goes unchecked. CDR1 SEHNR and CDR2 FQNEAQ come from the germline V gene (reference sequence). The length of the CDR3 is 16 residues. CDR3 protein: CASSSQTGGYQETQYF.

The CDR3 spells CASSQEGGAFYEQYF. This rearrangement joins TRBV4-1 to TRBJ2-7; lacking DNA, the TRBD1 call made by TCRdb goes unchecked. Per the germline V gene, CDR1 is MGHRA and CDR2 is YSYEKL. The CDR3 has 15 residues.

This sequence joins TRBV9 and TRBJ1-6. Germline CDR1 is SGDLS and CDR2 is YYNGEE. The CDR3 covers 13 residues. The CDR3 loop is CATSRGNNSPLHF.

The rearrangement uses TRBV7-9 and TRBJ1-1. In germline, CDR1 is SEHNR, CDR2 FQNEAQ (reference sequence). The CDR3 runs 12 residues. Here the CDR3 reads CASNFGLTEAFF.

The chain recombines TRBV7-9 with TRBJ2-7; no DNA is available, so the TRBD2 call from TCRdb remains unchecked. The CDR3 loop spans 15 amino acids. Per germline, CDR1 SEHNR and CDR2 FQNEAQ (reference sequence). This CDR3 is CASSQTIAGVYEQYF.

This CDR3 reads CASSPVIFSGETQYF. The genes are TRBV28 and TRBJ2-5; without DNA, the TCRdb call of TRBD1 cannot be checked. The germline gives CDR1 MDHEN, CDR2 SYDVKM. The CDR3 spans 15 residues.

The rearrangement joins TRBV29-1 to TRBJ2-1; the TCRdb call, TRBD1, lacks DNA for checking. The germline V gene has CDR1 SQVTM and CDR2 ANQGSEA. The CDR3 totals 13 residues. CDR3: CSSNGGGYNEQFF.

This sequence joins TRBV2 and TRBJ2-5; the D gene TCRdb calls, TRBD2, cannot be checked with no DNA. CDR1 and CDR2 from the germline V gene are SNHLY and FYNNEI. The CDR3 totals 14 residues. The CDR3: CASVEGRSQETQYF.

This chain uses TRBV28 with TRBJ2-1. The CDR3 has 15 residues. CDR1 MDHEN and CDR2 SYDVKM come from the germline V gene. The CDR3: CASSLWSGVNNEQFF.

The chain employs TRBV28 and TRBJ2-3. From germline, CDR1 is MDHEN and CDR2 SYDVKM. This CDR3 is built from 12 residues. CDR3 region: CASSAYTDTQYF.

J is TRBJ2-7 and V is TRBV7-9; TCRdb reports TRBD2, a call that lacks DNA to check it against. The CDR3 contains 16 residues. Germline V CDR1 and CDR2: SEHNR, FQNEAQ (reference sequence). Here the CDR3 reads CASSYTLAGAGSEQYF.

The chain combines TRBV12-5 with TRBJ2-1; there is no DNA to check the TCRdb D call of TRBD2. This CDR3 has 15 amino acids. Germline CDR1 and CDR2: LGHNT and FRNRAP. CDR3 protein: CASGEGTGSYNEQFF.

The chain carries TRBV29-1 and TRBJ2-2; without DNA, the TCRdb call of TRBD1 cannot be checked. The CDR3 is 16 residues long. Germline-derived CDR1 and CDR2 are SQVTM and ANQGSEA. This CDR3 is CSAGVPGGKNTGELFF.